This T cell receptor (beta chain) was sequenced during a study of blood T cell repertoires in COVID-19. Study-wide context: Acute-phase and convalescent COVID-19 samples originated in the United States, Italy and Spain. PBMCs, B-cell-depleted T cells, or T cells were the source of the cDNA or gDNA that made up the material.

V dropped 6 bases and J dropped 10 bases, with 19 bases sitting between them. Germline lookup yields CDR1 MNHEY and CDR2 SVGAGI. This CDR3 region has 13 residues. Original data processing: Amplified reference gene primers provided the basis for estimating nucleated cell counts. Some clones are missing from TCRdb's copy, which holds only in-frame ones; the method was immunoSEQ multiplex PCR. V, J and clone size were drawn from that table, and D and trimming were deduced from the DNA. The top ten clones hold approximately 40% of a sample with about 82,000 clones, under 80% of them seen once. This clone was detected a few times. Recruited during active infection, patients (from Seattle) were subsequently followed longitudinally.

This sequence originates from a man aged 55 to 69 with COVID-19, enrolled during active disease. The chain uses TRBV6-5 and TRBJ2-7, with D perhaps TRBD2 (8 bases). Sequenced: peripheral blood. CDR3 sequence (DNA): TGTGCCAGCAGCCGGGGGGGGACAGTCGGTCAGTACTTC. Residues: CASSRGGTVGQYF.